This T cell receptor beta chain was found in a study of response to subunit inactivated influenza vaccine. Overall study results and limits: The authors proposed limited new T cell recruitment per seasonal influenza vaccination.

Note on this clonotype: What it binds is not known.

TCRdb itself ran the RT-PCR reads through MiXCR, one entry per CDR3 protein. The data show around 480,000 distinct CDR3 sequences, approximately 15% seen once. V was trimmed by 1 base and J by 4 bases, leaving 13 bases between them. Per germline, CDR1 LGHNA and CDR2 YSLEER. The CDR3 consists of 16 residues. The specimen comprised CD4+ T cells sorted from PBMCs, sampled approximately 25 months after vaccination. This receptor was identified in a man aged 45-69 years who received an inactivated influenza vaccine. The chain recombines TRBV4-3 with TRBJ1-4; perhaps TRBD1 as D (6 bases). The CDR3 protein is CASSQGPQGRNEKLFF. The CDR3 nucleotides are TGCGCCAGCAGCCAAGGGCCCCAGGGGCGTAATGAAAAACTGTTTTTT.